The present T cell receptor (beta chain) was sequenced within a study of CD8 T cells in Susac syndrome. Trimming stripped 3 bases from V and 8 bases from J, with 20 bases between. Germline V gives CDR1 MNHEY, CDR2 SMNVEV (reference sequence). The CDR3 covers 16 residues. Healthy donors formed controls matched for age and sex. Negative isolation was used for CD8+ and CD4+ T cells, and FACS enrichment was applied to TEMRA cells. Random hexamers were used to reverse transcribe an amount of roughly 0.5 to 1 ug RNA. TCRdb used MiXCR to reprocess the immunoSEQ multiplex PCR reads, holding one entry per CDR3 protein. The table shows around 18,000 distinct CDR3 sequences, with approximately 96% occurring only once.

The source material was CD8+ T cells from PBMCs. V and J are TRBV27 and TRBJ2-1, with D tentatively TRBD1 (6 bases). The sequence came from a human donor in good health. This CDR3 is CASSLGEGKKGDEQFF. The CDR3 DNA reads TGTGCCAGCAGTTTGGGAGAGGGCAAAAAGGGGGATGAGCAGTTCTTC.